This T cell receptor beta chain was recorded in a study of T cell repertoires in cytomegalovirus infection. Study details: The public TCR beta signatures pointed to both CMV infection and matching HLA type.

This clonotype has a handful of counts. Its antigen remains unidentified. TCRdb passed the reads through MiXCR, listing each CDR3 protein once. Among approximately 350,000 distinct CDR3 sequences listed, roughly 34% were seen once. The CDR3 runs to 14 residues. The germline V gene encodes CDR1 LGHNA and CDR2 YNFKEQ. V was trimmed by 3 bases and J by 1 base, leaving 9 bases between them. This specimen was cultured PBMCs, taken from culture after CMV antigen stimulation. This TCR came from a human donor in good health (CMV status not recorded). Some clones in this sample may be carry-over from other donors' samples. The chain is built from TRBV4-2 and TRBJ1-1; D may be TRBD1 (5 bases). This CDR3 is CASSQGTSNTEAFF. Written as DNA, the CDR3 is TGTGCCAGCAGCCAGGGGACTTCGAACACTGAAGCTTTCTTT.